Presented here are 16 T cell receptor beta chains from one specimen sequenced in a study of blood T cell repertoires in COVID-19. Repertoires were generated with immunoSEQ multiplex PCR, while TCRdb's copy carries only in-frame clones and drops some. The sample yields approximately 440,000 clones, about 92% seen once. Sequenced sample: PBMCs or T cells enriched from blood (not recorded which). The receptors derive from a man aged 18-30 years who had recovered from COVID-19.

The DNA for the CDR3 is TGTGCCTGGAGTGGACAGGTTGGCGAAAAACTGTTTTTT. Protein product: CAWSGQVGEKLFF. The chain uses TRBV30 and TRBJ1-4, with TRBD1 as a possible D gene (6 bases). This CDR3 is built from 13 residues. V lost 1 base, J lost 8 bases, and 11 bases lay in between. CDR1 is GTSNPN, CDR2 SVGIG, per germline (reference sequence).

This chain connects TRBV28 to TRBJ1-2; the D gene is possibly TRBD1 (5 bases). This CDR3 comprises 15 residues. Looked up from germline, CDR1 is MDHEN and CDR2 is SYDVKM. V was pared by 4 bases and J by 1 base, with 13 bases between. The CDR3 nucleotides read TGTGCCAGCAGTTCAAGACAGTGGGTTAACTATGGCTACACCTTC. Translating it yields CASSSRQWVNYGYTF.

This clone has just one count. This chain connects TRBV15 to TRBJ2-1, with 9 bases that match TRBD2. The V gene's germline CDR1 is LNHNV and CDR2 YYDKDF (reference sequence). The V segment lost 0 bases and the J segment 7 bases; nucleotides outside the gene matches: 7. The CDR3 totals 16 residues. CDR3 region: CATSRDRGREGNEQFF. CDR3 DNA: TGTGCCACCAGCAGAGATAGGGGGCGGGAGGGAAATGAGCAGTTCTTC. The full variable domain, with the rest looked up from reference TRBV15 and TRBJ2-1, is DAMVIQNPRYQVTQFGKPVTLSCSQTLNHNVMYWYQQKSSQAPKLLFHYYDKDFNNEADTPDNFQSRRPNTSFCFLDIRSPGLGDTAMYLCATSRDRGREGNEQFFGPGTRLTVL.

The J gene is TRBJ1-2, the V gene TRBV2; the D is unclear. CDR3 length: 14 amino acids. The germline gives CDR1 SNHLY, CDR2 FYNNEI. V shed 1 base and J shed 2 bases, with 8 bases lying between them. The DNA of the CDR3 is TGTGCCAGCAGTGAAGGGCCTGTGAACTATGGCTACACCTTC. It is translated as CASSEGPVNYGYTF.

This rearrangement joins TRBV11-2 to TRBJ2-3; D ambiguous. The V end was cut by 1 base, the J end by 1 base, with 6 bases between. CDR1 is SGHAT and CDR2 is FQNNGV in the germline V gene. This CDR3 region has 14 residues. CDR3 in DNA: TGTGCCAGCAGCTTAGGAAGCGGCACAGATACGCAGTATTTT. Translation: CASSLGSGTDTQYF.

The sample holds one count of this clone. The V and J genes are TRBV5-1 and TRBJ1-4, with D hard to call. Germline assignment: CDR1 SGHRS and CDR2 YFSETQ. There are 17 residues in the CDR3. V was cut by 1 base and J by 3 bases, with 16 bases left in between. Here the CDR3 reads CASSLMRPGIANEKLFF. CDR3 bases: TGCGCCAGCAGCTTGATGAGACCAGGCATCGCTAATGAAAAACTGTTTTTT.

The CDR3 coding sequence is TGTGCCAGCAGCACTCGGACAGATTATGGCTACACCTTC. Translated: CASSTRTDYGYTF. The V gene is TRBV7-9, the J gene TRBJ1-2; perhaps TRBD1 as D (6 bases). Germline V lookup: CDR1 SEHNR, CDR2 FQNEAQ (reference sequence). Trimming removed 5 bases from V and 5 bases from J, with 12 bases in between. The length of the CDR3 is 13 residues.

This rearrangement joins TRBV5-1 to TRBJ2-6, with D uncertain. CDR1 and CDR2 (germline): SGHRS, YFSETQ. The V end lost 0 bases, the J end lost 3 bases, and 7 bases lay between the germline ends. The CDR3 extends over 15 amino acids. The CDR3 DNA is TGCGCCAGCAGCTTGGTGACTGATGGGGCCAACGTCCTGACTTTC. This codes for CASSLVTDGANVLTF.

This clone was picked up one time. The genes are TRBV11-2 and TRBJ2-1, with 10 bases that match TRBD2. Per the germline V gene, CDR1 is SGHAT and CDR2 is FQNNGV. The CDR3 runs to 15 residues. V shed 8 bases and J 3 bases; nucleotides not matched to a gene: 7. The CDR3 is CASGALAGVYNEQFF. CDR3 in DNA: TGTGCCAGCGGAGCCCTAGCGGGAGTCTACAATGAGCAGTTCTTC.

This chain connects TRBV27 to TRBJ1-5; no reliable D call. CDR1 and CDR2 (germline): MNHEY, SMNVEV (reference sequence). The CDR3 contains 14 residues. Trimming shortened V by 4 bases and J by 6 bases, and 13 bases separated the two germline ends. This CDR3 is CASSSLQRGQPQHF. The CDR3, as DNA: TGTGCCAGCAGTTCCCTGCAGCGGGGTCAGCCCCAGCATTTT.

For this clone: Other DNA sequences of this sample code for an identical CDR3. The chain carries TRBV5-1 and TRBJ2-5; D unclear. Germline lookup yields CDR1 SGHRS and CDR2 YFSETQ. V was shortened by 2 bases and J by 5 bases, with 4 bases between the two germline ends. CDR3 length: 11 residues. CDR3 bases: TGCGCCAGCAGCTTACAGGAGACCCAGTACTTC. This encodes CASSLQETQYF.

The rearrangement joins TRBV11-3 to TRBJ2-5, with D perhaps matching TRBD2 (7 bases). Germline lookup yields CDR1 SGHNT and CDR2 YENEEA. V lost 4 bases to trimming and J lost 5 bases, with 17 bases between them. The CDR3 covers 15 residues. The CDR3 DNA is TGTGCCAGCAGCTCAGTGGGGGGGGCGCAGGAGACCCAGTACTTC. Translating gives CASSSVGGAQETQYF.

V gene TRBV21-1 combines with J gene TRBJ1-2. TRBV21-1 has pseudogene status. The CDR3 has 16 amino acids. The CDR3 spells CASSSHRRGVGYGYTF. The CDR3, as DNA: TGTGCCAGCAGCTCCCATCGACGGGGAGTAGGCTATGGCTACACCTTC.

This clone has only one observation. CDR3 DNA sequence: TGTGCCAGCAGTGAATTCGTCTCAGGGGCAGATAGAAAACTTGGCTATGGCTACACCTTC. It specifies CASSEFVSGADRKLGYGYTF. The rearrangement joins TRBV2 to TRBJ1-2; D is perhaps TRBD1 (6 bases). This CDR3 region has 20 residues. Trimming took off 2 bases at V and 4 bases at J, with 29 bases between the two ends. The V gene's germline CDR1 is SNHLY and CDR2 FYNNEI.

V and J are TRBV7-6 and TRBJ2-1, with a possible D match to TRBD2 (6 bases). The CDR3 contains 14 residues. The germline V gene encodes CDR1 SGHVS and CDR2 FNYEAQ. V was trimmed by 1 base and J by 5 bases, leaving 9 bases between them. CDR3 coding DNA: TGTGCCAGCAGCTTAGGGGGACTTCACAATGAGCAGTTCTTC. Translated: CASSLGGLHNEQFF.

This chain links TRBV11-2 with TRBJ2-3; 7 bases agree with TRBD2. V lost 4 bases and J lost 3; bases outside the gene matches: 4. CDR1 is SGHAT and CDR2 is FQNNGV in the germline V gene. This CDR3 region has 14 residues. The CDR3 sequence: CASSSSGGTDTQYF. CDR3 sequence (DNA): TGTGCCAGCAGCTCTAGCGGTGGGACAGATACGCAGTATTTT.